This passage covers 8 T cell receptor beta chains from one sample sequenced in a study of CD8 T cells in Susac syndrome. Random hexamers primed reverse transcription of about 0.5 to 1 ug RNA. Via MiXCR, TCRdb re-called the immunoSEQ multiplex PCR reads, giving one row per CDR3 protein. The table shows tens of thousands of distinct CDR3 sequences, with approximately 95% occurring only once. The sample was CD8+ T cells from PBMCs. The receptors shown here come from a human donor with Susac syndrome.

The V gene is TRBV29-1, the J gene TRBJ2-2; TRBD2 is a possible D gene (6 bases). In germline, CDR1 is SQVTM, CDR2 ANQGSEA. Trimming left V 5 bases short and J 5 bases short, with 15 bases between. This CDR3 spans 14 amino acids. The CDR3 nucleotides are TGCAGCGTTACCGGGAGCTGGGATACCGGGGAGCTGTTTTTT. Protein sequence: CSVTGSWDTGELFF.

The chain recombines TRBV18 with TRBJ2-3; D may be TRBD1 or TRBD2 (5 bases each). This CDR3 is 15 amino acids long. V gave up 2 bases and J gave up 2 bases, with 11 bases separating them. The germline gives CDR1 KGHSH, CDR2 LQKENI. CDR3: CASSPEGTPTDTQYF. CDR3 nucleotide sequence: TGTGCCAGCTCACCAGAGGGGACCCCCACAGATACGCAGTATTTT.

The chain links TRBV5-5 to TRBJ2-7; D may be TRBD2 (5 bases). This CDR3 contains 15 residues. CDR1 is SGHKS, CDR2 YYEKEE, per germline (reference sequence). V was trimmed by 4 bases and J by 3 bases, leaving 17 bases between them. The CDR3 sequence: CASSRPGKSGYEQYF. For the CDR3, the DNA is TGTGCCAGCAGCCGACCGGGAAAGTCGGGCTACGAGCAGTACTTC.

The chain has TRBV13 and TRBJ2-5, with TRBD2 matching over 9 bases. The CDR3 runs to 17 residues. Germline CDR1 reads PRHDT; CDR2 reads FYEKMQ (reference sequence). Trimming at V came to 0 bases and at J to 1 base, leaving 6 bases not matched to a gene. This chain's CDR3 is CASSLGLAGPPQETQYF. As DNA, the CDR3 is TGTGCCAGCAGCTTAGGCCTAGCGGGACCCCCCCAAGAGACCCAGTACTTC.

The chain links TRBV14 to TRBJ1-2; no firm D call. Germline V gives CDR1 SGHDN, CDR2 FVKESK. The CDR3 loop spans 15 amino acids. V was clipped by 1 base and J by 0 bases, with 9 bases between them. The CDR3 DNA reads as TGTGCCAGCAGCCAAGTTGGCGTCTCTAACTATGGCTACACCTTC. Translated: CASSQVGVSNYGYTF.

The gene calls are TRBV5-6 and TRBJ2-2; the D gene is possibly TRBD1 (6 bases). CDR3 size: 15 residues. Germline assignment: CDR1 SGHDT and CDR2 YYEEEE. With 3 bases removed from V and 4 bases from J, the gap between germline ends came to 13 bases. The CDR3 region has the DNA TGTGCCAGCAGCTCGGACGGGACACCCACCGGGGAGCTGTTTTTT. Amino acid sequence: CASSSDGTPTGELFF.

This rearrangement joins TRBV20-1 to TRBJ2-1; 10 bases fit TRBD2. From germline, CDR1 is DFQATT and CDR2 SNEGSKA (reference sequence). This CDR3 comprises 15 residues. After removal of 4 bases from V and 7 bases from J, the junction contained 10 bases not matched to a gene. The CDR3 nucleotides are TGCAGTGCTAACGACCTAGCGGGAGTTGAAAATGAGCAGTTCTTC. It translates to CSANDLAGVENEQFF.

The chain recombines TRBV7-9 with TRBJ2-7; 7 bases align to TRBD2. The trim removed 5 bases at V and 6 bases at J, leaving 16 bases unmatched. This CDR3 spans 16 amino acids. Per the germline V gene, CDR1 is SEHNR and CDR2 is FQNEAQ (reference sequence). As DNA, the CDR3 is TGTGCCAGCAGCCAGATGGGGGGGACTGCTCCGAGCGAGCAGTACTTC. This translates into CASSQMGGTAPSEQYF.